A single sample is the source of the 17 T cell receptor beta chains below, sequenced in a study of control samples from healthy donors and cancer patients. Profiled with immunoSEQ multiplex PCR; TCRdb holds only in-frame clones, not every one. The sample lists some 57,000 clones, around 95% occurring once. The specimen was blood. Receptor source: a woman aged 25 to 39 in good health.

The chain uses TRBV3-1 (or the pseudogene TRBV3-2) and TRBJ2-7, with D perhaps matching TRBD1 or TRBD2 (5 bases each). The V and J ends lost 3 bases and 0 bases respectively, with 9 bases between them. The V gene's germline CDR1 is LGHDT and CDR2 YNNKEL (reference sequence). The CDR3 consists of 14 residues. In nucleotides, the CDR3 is TGTGCCAGCAGCCATAGCGACAGCTCCTACGAGCAGTACTTC. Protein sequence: CASSHSDSSYEQYF.

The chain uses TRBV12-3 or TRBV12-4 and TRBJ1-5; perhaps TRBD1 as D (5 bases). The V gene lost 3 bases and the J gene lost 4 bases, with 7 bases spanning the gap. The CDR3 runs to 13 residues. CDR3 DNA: TGTGCCAGCAGTTTCGGGGGGAATCAGCCCCAGCATTTT. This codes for CASSFGGNQPQHF.

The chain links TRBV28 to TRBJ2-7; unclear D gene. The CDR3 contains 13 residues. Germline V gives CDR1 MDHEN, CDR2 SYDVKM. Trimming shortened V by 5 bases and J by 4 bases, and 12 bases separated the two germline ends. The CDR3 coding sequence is TGTGCCAGCAGTGTCGGCGGAACTTACGAGCAGTACTTC. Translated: CASSVGGTYEQYF.

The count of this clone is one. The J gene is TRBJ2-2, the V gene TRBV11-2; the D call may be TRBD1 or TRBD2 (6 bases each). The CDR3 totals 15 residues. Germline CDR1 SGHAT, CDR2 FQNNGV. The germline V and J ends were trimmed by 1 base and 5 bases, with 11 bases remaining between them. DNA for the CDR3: TGTGCCAGCAGCTTAGTAGAAGGGGGGACCGGGGAGCTGTTTTTT. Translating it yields CASSLVEGGTGELFF.

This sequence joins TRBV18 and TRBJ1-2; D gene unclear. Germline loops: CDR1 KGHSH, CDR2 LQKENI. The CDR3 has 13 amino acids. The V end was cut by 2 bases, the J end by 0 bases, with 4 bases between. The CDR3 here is CASSPDANYGYTF. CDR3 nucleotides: TGTGCCAGCTCACCAGATGCTAACTATGGCTACACCTTC.

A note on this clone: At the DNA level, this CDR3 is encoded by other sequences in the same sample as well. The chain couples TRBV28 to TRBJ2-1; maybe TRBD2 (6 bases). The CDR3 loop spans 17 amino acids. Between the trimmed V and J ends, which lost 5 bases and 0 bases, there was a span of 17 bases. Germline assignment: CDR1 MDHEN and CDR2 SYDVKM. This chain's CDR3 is CASSTSLARSSYNEQFF. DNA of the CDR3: TGTGCCAGCAGTACATCGCTAGCGAGAAGCTCCTACAATGAGCAGTTCTTC.

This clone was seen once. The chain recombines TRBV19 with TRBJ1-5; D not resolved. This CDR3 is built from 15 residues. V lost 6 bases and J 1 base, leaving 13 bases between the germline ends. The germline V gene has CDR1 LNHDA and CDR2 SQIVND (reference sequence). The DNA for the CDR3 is TGTGCCAGTAGCCTTAATCCAGTGAGCAATCAGCCCCAGCATTTT. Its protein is CASSLNPVSNQPQHF.

CDR3 loop: CASSVTGSYNEQFF. CDR3 nucleotide sequence: TGTGCCAGCAGCGTAACCGGGAGTTACAATGAGCAGTTCTTC. The chain has TRBV9 and TRBJ2-1, with D maybe TRBD2 (6 bases). This CDR3 has 14 amino acids. V shed 1 base and J shed 4 bases, with 9 bases lying between them. The germline V gene encodes CDR1 SGDLS and CDR2 YYNGEE. The entire variable domain, with the rest obtained from reference TRBV9 and TRBJ2-1, is as follows: DSGVTQTPKHLITATGQRVTLRCSPRSGDLSVYWYQQSLDQGLQFLIQYYNGEERAKGNILERFSAQQFPDLHSELNLSSLELGDSALYFCASSVTGSYNEQFFGPGTRLTVL.

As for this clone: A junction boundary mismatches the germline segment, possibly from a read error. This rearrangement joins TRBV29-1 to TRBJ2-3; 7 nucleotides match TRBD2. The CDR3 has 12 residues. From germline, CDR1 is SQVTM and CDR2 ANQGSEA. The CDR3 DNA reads TGCAGCGCACGAGCGGGGCCAGACACGCAGTATTTT. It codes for CSARAGPDTQYF.

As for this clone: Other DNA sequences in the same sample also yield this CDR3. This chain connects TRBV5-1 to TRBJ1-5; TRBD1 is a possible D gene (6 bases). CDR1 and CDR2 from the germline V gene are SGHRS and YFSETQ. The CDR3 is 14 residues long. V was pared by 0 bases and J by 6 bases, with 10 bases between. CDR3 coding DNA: TGCGCCAGCAGCTTGGAGGGGGTGGGTCAGCCCCAGCATTTT. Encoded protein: CASSLEGVGQPQHF.

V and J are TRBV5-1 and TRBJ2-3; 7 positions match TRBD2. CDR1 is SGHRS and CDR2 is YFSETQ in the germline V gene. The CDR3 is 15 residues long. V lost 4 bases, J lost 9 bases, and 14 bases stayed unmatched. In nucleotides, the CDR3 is TGCGCCAGCAGCCGCTGGGGAGGGGATTCTGAGACGCAGTATTTT. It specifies CASSRWGGDSETQYF.

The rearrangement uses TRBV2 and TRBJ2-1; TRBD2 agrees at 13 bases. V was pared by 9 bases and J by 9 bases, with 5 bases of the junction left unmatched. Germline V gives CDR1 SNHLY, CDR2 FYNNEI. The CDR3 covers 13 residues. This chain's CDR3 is CARGTSGKPEQFF. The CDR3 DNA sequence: TGTGCCAGAGGGACTAGCGGGAAGCCTGAGCAGTTCTTC.

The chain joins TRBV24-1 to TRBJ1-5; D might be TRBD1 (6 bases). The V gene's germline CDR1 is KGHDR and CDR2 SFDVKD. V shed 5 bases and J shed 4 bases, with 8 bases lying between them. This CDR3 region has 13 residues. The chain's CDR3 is CATSVGGNQPQHF. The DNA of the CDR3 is TGTGCCACCAGTGTAGGGGGGAATCAGCCCCAGCATTTT.

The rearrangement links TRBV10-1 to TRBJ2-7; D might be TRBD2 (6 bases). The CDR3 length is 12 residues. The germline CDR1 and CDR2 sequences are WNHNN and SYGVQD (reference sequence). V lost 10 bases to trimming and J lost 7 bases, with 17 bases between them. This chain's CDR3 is CATGGPMGEQYF. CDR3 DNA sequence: TGCGCCACCGGGGGTCCTATGGGTGAGCAGTACTTC.

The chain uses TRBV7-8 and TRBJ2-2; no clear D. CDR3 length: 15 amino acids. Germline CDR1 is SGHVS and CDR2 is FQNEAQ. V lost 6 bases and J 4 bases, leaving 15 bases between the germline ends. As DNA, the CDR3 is TGTGCCAGCAGTTTCCTCCCCCCGGGCACCGGGGAGCTGTTTTTT. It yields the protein CASSFLPPGTGELFF.

CDR3 DNA: TGTGCCAGCAGCTTAGGTCCGGGGGATGAGCAGTTCTTC. Translating it yields CASSLGPGDEQFF. This sequence joins TRBV7-9 and TRBJ2-1; possibly TRBD2 for D (6 bases). Germline V gene lookup returns CDR1 SEHNR and CDR2 FQNEAQ (reference sequence). The CDR3 loop spans 13 amino acids. The V end was cut by 1 base, the J end by 8 bases, with 9 bases between. Together with reference TRBV7-9 and TRBJ2-1, the CDR3 gives the full variable domain: DTGVSQNPRHKITKRGQNVTFRCDPISEHNRLYWYRQTLGQGPEFLTYFQNEAQLEKSRLLSDRFSAERPKGSFSTLEIQRTEQGDSAMYLCASSLGPGDEQFFGPGTRLTVL.

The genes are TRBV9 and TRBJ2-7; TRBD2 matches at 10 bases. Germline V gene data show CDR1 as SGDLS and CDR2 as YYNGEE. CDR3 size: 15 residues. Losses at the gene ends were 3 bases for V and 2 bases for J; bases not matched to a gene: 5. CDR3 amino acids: CASSGGTSDPYEQYF. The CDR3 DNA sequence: TGTGCCAGCAGCGGAGGGACTAGCGACCCCTACGAGCAGTACTTC.